This T cell receptor (beta chain) was sequenced during a study of shared clonotypes between healthy human individuals. Execution of the assay was at deep level. Using immunoSEQ multiplex PCR, the repertoire was profiled, and TCRdb retains in-frame clones only, with some absent. The sample consists of over a million clones, around 98% of them appearing once. The study's findings and limits: Shared clonotypes across all four donors exceeded non-shared ones in generation probability. Large sequencing depth failed to make sorted-subset sequencing complete, rarefaction showed.

Negatively enriched CD4+ T cells were divided by CD45RA into naive and memory. Trimming took 0 bases from V and 6 from J, leaving 12 bases between them. The CDR3 spans 15 residues. The V gene's germline CDR1 is MNHEY and CDR2 SVGAGI. With regard to this clone: Its cognate antigen is unknown.

V gene TRBV6-5 combines with J gene TRBJ1-5; D uncertain. This receptor was taken from a man aged 30 to 39 in good health. What was sequenced was naive CD4+ T cells sorted from blood. Subset here: CD45RA+ positively selected. CDR3 residues: CASSYSGGFSQPQHF. The CDR3, as DNA: TGTGCCAGCAGTTACTCGGGCGGGTTTTCTCAGCCCCAGCATTTT.